The present entry profiles one T cell receptor beta chain with its context. Its matching antigen is unknown. The data are from a study of blood T cells in healthy people across ages. Study-wide findings and caveats: Unsorted PBMC material precluded a definitive naive versus antigen-experienced comparison.

A second PCR, run for about 6 to 11 cycles, used a sample-barcoded 5' primer plus a J-beta primer mix. TCRdb re-analysed the 5' RACE reads in MiXCR, keeping a single row per CDR3 protein. The table shows hundreds of thousands of distinct CDR3 sequences, with 20% to 30% occurring only once. The CDR3 sequence is 15 residues long. V lost 4 bases to trimming and J lost 4 bases; unmatched junction nucleotides: 3. Germline CDR1 and CDR2: LGHDT and YNNKEL (reference sequence). A further study also used this sample, focusing on T cells of mothers and their children.

This chain uses TRBV3-1 with TRBJ2-1, with 11 bases matching TRBD2. This TCR derives from a boy between 10 and 17 years old in good health. The sample was blood. The CDR3 reads CASSPSGGPYNEQFF. The CDR3 DNA sequence: TGTGCCAGCAGCCCTAGCGGGGGGCCTTACAATGAGCAGTTCTTC.